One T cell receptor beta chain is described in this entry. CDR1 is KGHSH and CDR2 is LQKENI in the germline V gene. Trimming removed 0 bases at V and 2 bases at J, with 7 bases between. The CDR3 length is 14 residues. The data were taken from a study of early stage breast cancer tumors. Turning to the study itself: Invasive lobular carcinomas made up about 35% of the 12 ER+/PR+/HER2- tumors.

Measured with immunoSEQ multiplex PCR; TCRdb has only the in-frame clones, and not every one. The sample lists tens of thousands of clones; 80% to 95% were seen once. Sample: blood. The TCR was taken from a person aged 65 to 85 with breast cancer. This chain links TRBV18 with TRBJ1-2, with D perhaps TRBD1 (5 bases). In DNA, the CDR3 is TGTGCCAGCTCACCACCCGGGGGAAACTATGGCTACACCTTC. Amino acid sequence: CASSPPGGNYGYTF.